The sequence of this T cell receptor (beta chain) was determined in a study of blood T cell repertoires in COVID-19. Study information: There were acute and convalescent COVID-19 samples, and they came from the United States, Italy and Spain. The analysed material was cDNA or gDNA that came from T cells, B-cell-depleted T cells, or PBMCs.

The V gene lost 0 bases and the J gene lost 0 bases, with 5 bases spanning the gap. The CDR3 consists of 14 residues. Germline CDR1 LGHDT, CDR2 YNNKEL (reference sequence). TCRdb keeps only in-frame clones here, not all; method: immunoSEQ multiplex PCR. This table holds 300,000 to 350,000 clones, more than 70% found once. Sequences were obtained from peripheral blood. The rearrangement joins TRBV3-1 (or the pseudogene TRBV3-2) to TRBJ2-5; D gene unclear. This TCR derives from a woman younger than 45 with COVID-19, enrolled during active disease. The CDR3: CASSQDGHQETQYF. The CDR3 coding sequence is TGTGCCAGCAGCCAAGATGGCCACCAAGAGACCCAGTACTTC.